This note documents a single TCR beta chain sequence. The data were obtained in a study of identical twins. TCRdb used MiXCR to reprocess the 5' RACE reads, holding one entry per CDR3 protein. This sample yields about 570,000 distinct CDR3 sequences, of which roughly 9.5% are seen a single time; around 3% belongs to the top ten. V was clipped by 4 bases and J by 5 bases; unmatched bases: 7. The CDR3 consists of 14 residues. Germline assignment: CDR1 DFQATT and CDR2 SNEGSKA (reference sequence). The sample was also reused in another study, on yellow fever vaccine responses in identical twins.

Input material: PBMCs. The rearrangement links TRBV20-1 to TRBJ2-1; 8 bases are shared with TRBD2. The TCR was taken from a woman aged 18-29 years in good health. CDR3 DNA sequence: TGCAGTGCTATCAATTACGGGAGGGACAATGAGCAGTTCTTC. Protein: CSAINYGRDNEQFF.